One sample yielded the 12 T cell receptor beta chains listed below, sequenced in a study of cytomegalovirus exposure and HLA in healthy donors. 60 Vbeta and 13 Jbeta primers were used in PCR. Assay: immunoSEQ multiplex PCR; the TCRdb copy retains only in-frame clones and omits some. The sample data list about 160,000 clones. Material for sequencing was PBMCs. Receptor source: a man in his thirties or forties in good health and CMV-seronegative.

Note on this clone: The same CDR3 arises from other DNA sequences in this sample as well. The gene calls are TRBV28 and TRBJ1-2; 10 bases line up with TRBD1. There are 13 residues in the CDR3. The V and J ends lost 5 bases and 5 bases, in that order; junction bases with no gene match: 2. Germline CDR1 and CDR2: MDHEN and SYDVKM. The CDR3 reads CASSLGQGYGYTF. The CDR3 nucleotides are TGTGCCAGCAGTCTGGGACAGGGGTATGGCTACACCTTC.

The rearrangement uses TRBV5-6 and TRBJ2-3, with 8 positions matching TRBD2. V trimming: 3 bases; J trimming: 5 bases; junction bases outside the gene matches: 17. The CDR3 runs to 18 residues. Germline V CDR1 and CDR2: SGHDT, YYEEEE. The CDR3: CASSSYQIPGGPIDTQYF. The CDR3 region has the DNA TGTGCCAGCAGCTCCTACCAAATTCCGGGAGGGCCTATAGATACGCAGTATTTT.

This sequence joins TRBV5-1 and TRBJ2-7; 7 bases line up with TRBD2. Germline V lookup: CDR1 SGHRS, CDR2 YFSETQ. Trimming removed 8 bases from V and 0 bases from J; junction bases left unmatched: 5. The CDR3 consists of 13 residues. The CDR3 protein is CASTGGNSYEQYF. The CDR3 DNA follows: TGCGCCAGTACGGGGGGAAACTCCTACGAGCAGTACTTC. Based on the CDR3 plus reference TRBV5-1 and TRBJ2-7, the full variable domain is KAGVTQTPRYLIKTRGQQVTLSCSPISGHRSVSWYQQTPGQGLQFLFEYFSETQRNKGNFPGRFSGRQFSNSRSEMNVSTLELGDSALYLCASTGGNSYEQYFGPGTRLTVT.

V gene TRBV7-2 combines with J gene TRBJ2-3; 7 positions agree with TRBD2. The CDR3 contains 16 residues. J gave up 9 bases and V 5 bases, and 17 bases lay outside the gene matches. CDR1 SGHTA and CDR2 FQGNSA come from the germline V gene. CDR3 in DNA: TGTGCCAGCAGCCGAGGAGGAGCGGGGAGAGTTGGGACGCAGTATTTT. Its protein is CASSRGGAGRVGTQYF.

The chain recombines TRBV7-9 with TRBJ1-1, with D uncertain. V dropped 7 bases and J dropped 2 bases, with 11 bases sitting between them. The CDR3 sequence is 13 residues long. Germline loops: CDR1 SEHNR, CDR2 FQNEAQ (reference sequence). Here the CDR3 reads CASTDMGNTEAFF. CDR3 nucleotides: TGTGCCAGCACCGACATGGGCAACACTGAAGCTTTCTTT.

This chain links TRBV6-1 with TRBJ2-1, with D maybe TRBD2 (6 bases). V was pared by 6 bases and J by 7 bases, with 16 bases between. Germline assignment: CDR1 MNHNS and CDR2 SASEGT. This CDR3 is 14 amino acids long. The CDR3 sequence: CASRRTTSRNEQFF. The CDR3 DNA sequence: TGTGCCAGCAGACGGACTACAAGTAGAAATGAGCAGTTCTTC.

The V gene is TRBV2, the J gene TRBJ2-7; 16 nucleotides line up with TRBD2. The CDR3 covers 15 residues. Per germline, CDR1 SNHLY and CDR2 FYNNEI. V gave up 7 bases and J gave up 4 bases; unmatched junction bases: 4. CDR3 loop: CASTLGLAGGYEQYF. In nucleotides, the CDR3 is TGTGCCAGCACCCTGGGACTAGCGGGAGGGTACGAGCAGTACTTC.

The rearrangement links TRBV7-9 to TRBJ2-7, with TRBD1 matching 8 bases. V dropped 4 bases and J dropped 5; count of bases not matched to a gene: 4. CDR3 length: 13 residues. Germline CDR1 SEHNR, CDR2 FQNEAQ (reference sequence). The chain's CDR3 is CASSSDRGHEQYF. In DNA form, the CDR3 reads TGTGCCAGCAGCTCTGACAGGGGCCACGAGCAGTACTTC.

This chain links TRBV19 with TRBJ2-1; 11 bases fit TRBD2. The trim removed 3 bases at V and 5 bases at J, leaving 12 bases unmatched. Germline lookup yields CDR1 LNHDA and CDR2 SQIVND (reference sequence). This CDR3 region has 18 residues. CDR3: CASSIGRLAGYGHNEQFF. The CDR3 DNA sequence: TGTGCCAGTAGTATTGGGCGACTAGCGGGATACGGGCACAATGAGCAGTTCTTC.

CDR3 DNA: TGCGCCAGTGGATCGACAGGGGAGGACTATGGCTACACCTTC. Amino acids: CASGSTGEDYGYTF. The genes are TRBV5-1 and TRBJ1-2, with TRBD1 matching over 8 bases. The CDR3 length is 14 residues. Germline lookup yields CDR1 SGHRS and CDR2 YFSETQ. Unmatched junction bases numbered 9, after V lost 8 bases and J lost 3 bases.

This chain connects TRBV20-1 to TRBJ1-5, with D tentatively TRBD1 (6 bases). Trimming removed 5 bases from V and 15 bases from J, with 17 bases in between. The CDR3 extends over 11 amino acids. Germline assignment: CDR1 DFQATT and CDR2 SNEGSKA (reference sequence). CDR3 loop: CSALLRGGRHF. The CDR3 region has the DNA TGCAGTGCTTTGCTGAGGGGGGGCCGGCATTTT.

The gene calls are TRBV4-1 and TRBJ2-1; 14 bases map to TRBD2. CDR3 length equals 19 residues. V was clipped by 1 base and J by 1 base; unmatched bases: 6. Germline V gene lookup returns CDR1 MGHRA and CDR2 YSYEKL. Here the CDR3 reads CASSQGRLAGGPSYNEQFF. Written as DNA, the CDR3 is TGCGCCAGCAGCCAAGGGAGACTAGCGGGAGGGCCATCCTACAATGAGCAGTTCTTC.